These 9 T cell receptor beta chains were all obtained from the same sample, sequenced in a study of technical replicates of blood from a few donors. Assay used: immunoSEQ multiplex PCR; TCRdb lists only in-frame clones, some missing. The table includes about 13,000 clones, approximately 95% detected once. The sequenced sample was PBMCs. All receptors derive from a human donor in good health.

V and J are TRBV30 and TRBJ1-1, with D unclear. Trimming shortened V by 3 bases and J by 1 base, and 15 bases separated the two germline ends. The CDR3 is 15 amino acids. Germline CDR1 is GTSNPN and CDR2 is SVGIG (reference sequence). The DNA for the CDR3 is TGTGCCTGGAGAGCCGAGACAAATTCGAACACTGAAGCTTTCTTT. Its protein product is CAWRAETNSNTEAFF.

V gene TRBV5-1 combines with J gene TRBJ2-3, with D possibly TRBD2 on 6 matching bases. The CDR3 is 15 amino acids. The V end lost 1 base, the J end lost 2 bases, and 11 bases lay between the germline ends. From germline, CDR1 is SGHRS and CDR2 YFSETQ. The CDR3 here is CASSLTGDHTDTQYF. CDR3 DNA sequence: TGCGCCAGCAGCTTGACGGGAGACCACACAGATACGCAGTATTTT. Combining the CDR3 with reference TRBV5-1 and TRBJ2-3 gives the whole variable domain KAGVTQTPRYLIKTRGQQVTLSCSPISGHRSVSWYQQTPGQGLQFLFEYFSETQRNKGNFPGRFSGRQFSNSRSEMNVSTLELGDSALYLCASSLTGDHTDTQYFGPGTRLTVL.

The chain employs TRBV2 and TRBJ2-3; D unresolved. Trimming stripped 3 bases from V and 3 bases from J, with 13 bases between. This CDR3 contains 15 residues. Germline CDR1 and CDR2: SNHLY and FYNNEI. The CDR3 spells CASSEFLAGTDTQYF. CDR3 DNA: TGTGCCAGCAGTGAGTTTTTAGCTGGGACAGATACGCAGTATTTT.

The chain is built from TRBV7-9 and TRBJ2-1; a possible D gene is TRBD2 (6 bases). Germline CDR1 SEHNR, CDR2 FQNEAQ (reference sequence). V lost 1 base and J 5 bases, leaving 15 bases between the germline ends. CDR3 length equals 16 residues. The CDR3 DNA sequence: TGTGCCAGCAGCTTAGGGTCTAGCGCGAGGAACAATGAGCAGTTCTTC. It encodes CASSLGSSARNNEQFF.

V and J are TRBV30 and TRBJ2-7, with 7 nucleotides matching TRBD1. The CDR3 length is 12 residues. Looked up from germline, CDR1 is GTSNPN and CDR2 is SVGIG (reference sequence). The V gene end was trimmed by 4 bases and the J gene end by 3 bases; junction bases not matched to a gene: 3. CDR3 region: CAWNRDSYEQYF. CDR3 nucleotides: TGTGCCTGGAACCGGGACAGCTACGAGCAGTACTTC.

The chain carries TRBV5-1 and TRBJ2-5, with 8 bases identical to TRBD2. Germline values: CDR1 SGHRS, CDR2 YFSETQ. The CDR3 is made up of 15 amino acids. V lost 0 bases to trimming and J lost 5 bases; unmatched junction nucleotides: 6. The CDR3: CASSLVPGGLETQYF. CDR3 in DNA: TGCGCCAGCAGCTTGGTACCGGGAGGGTTGGAGACCCAGTACTTC.

The V call is TRBV30, the J call TRBJ1-1; D perhaps matches TRBD1 (5 bases). Trimming removed 2 bases at V and 3 bases at J, with 10 bases between. Germline loops: CDR1 GTSNPN, CDR2 SVGIG (reference sequence). This CDR3 spans 13 amino acids. CDR3 amino acids: CAWSPGSDTEAFF. CDR3 DNA: TGTGCCTGGAGTCCAGGGTCGGACACTGAAGCTTTCTTT.

The chain carries TRBV5-1 and TRBJ2-3, with D unresolved. Deletions cut 3 bases from V and 3 bases from J, with 5 bases between. CDR1 and CDR2 from the germline V gene are SGHRS and YFSETQ. The CDR3 runs to 12 residues. The CDR3 loop is CASSWATDTQYF. The CDR3 coding sequence is TGCGCCAGCAGCTGGGCAACAGATACGCAGTATTTT.

The chain is built from TRBV18 and TRBJ1-2, with 8 bases that match TRBD1. The CDR3 has 15 amino acids. V shed 3 bases and J 3 bases; nucleotides not matched to a gene: 6. CDR1 is KGHSH, CDR2 LQKENI, per germline. The DNA of the CDR3 is TGTGCCAGCTCACCTACAGGGGGTCTTGACTATGGCTACACCTTC. This codes for CASSPTGGLDYGYTF.